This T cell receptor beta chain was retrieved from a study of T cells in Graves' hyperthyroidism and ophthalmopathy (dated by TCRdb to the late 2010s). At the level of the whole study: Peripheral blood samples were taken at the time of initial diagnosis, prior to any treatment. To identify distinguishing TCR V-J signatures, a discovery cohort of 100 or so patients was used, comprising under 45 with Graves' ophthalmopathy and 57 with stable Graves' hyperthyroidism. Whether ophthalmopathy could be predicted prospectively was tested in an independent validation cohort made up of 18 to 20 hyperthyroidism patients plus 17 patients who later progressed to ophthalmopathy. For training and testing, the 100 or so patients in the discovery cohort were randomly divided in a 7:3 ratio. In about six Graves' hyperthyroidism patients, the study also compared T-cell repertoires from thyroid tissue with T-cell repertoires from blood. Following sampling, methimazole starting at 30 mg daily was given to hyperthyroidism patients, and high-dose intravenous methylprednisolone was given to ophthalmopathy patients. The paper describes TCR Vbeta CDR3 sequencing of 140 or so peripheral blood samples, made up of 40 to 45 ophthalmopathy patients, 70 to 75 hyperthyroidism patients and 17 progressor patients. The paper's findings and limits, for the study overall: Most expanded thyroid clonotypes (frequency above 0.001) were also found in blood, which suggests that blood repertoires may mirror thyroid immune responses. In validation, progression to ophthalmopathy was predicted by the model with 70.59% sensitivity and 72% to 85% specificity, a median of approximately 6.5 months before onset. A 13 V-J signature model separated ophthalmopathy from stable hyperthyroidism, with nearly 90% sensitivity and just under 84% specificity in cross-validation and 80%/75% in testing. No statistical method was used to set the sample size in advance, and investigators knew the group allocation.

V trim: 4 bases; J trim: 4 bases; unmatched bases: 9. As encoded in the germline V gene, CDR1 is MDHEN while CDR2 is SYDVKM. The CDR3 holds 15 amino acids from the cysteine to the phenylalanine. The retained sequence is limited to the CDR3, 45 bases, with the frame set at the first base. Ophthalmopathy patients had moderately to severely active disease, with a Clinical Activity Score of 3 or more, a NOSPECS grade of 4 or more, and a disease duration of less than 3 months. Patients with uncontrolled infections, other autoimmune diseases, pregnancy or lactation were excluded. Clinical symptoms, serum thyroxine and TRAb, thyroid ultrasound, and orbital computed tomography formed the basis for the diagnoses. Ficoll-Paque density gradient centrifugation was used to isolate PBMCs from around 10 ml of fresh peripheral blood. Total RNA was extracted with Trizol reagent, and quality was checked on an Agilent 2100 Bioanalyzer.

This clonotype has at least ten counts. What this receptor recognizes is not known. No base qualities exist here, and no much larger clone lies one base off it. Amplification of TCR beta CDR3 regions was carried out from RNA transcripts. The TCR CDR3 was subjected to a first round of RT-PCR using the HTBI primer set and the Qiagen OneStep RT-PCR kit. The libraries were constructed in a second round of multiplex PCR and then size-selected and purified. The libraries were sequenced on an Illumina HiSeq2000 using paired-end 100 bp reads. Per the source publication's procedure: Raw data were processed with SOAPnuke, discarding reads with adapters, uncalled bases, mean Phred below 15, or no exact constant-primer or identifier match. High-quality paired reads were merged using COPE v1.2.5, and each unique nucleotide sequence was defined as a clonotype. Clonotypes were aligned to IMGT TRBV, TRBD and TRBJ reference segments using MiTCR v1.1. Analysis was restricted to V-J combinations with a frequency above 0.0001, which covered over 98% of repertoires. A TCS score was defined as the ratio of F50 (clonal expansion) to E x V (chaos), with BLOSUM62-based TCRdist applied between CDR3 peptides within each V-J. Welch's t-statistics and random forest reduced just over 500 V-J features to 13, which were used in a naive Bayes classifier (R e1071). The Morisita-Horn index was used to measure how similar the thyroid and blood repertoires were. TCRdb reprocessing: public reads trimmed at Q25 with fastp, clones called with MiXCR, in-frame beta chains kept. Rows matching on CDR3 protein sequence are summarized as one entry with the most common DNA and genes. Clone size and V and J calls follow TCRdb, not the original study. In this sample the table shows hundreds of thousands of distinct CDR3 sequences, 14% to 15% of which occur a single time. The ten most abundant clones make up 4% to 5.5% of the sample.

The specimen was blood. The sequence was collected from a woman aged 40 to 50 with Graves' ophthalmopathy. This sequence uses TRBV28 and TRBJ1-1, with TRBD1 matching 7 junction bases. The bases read TGTGCCAGCAGTTCACTAGGACAGGTCCTCACTGAAGCTTTCTTT. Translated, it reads CASSSLGQVLTEAFF.